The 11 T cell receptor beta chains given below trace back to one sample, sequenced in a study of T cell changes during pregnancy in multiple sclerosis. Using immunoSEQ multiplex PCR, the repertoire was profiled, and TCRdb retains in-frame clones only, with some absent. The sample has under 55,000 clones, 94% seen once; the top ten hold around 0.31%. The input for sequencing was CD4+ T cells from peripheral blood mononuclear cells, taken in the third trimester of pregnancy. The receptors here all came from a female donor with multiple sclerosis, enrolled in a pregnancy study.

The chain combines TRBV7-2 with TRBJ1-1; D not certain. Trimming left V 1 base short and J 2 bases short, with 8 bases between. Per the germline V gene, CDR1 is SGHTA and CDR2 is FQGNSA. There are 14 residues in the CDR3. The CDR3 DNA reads TGTGCCAGCAGCTTAGGGGCTTTCAACACTGAAGCTTTCTTT. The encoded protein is CASSLGAFNTEAFF.

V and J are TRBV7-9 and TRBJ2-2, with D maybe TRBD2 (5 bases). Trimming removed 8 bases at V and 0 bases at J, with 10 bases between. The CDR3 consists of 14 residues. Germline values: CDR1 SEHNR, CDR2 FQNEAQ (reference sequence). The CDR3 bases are TGTGCCAGCGCCGGAGGAACGAACACCGGGGAGCTGTTTTTT. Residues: CASAGGTNTGELFF.

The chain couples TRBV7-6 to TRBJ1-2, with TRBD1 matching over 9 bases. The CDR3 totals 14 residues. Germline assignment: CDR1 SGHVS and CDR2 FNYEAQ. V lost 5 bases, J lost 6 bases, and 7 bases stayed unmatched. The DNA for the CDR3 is TGTGCCAGCAGCACGGGACAGGGACTGAATGGCTACACCTTC. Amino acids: CASSTGQGLNGYTF.

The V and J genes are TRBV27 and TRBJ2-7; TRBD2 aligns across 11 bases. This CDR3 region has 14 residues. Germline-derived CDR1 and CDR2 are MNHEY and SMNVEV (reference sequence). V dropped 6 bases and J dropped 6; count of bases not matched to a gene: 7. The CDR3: CASSSRLAGSEQYF. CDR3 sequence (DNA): TGTGCCAGCAGCAGTCGACTAGCGGGAAGCGAGCAGTACTTC.

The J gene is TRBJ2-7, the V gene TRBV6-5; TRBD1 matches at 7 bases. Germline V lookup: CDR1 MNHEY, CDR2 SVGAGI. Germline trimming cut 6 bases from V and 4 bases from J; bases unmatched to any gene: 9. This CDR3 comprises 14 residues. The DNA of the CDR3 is TGTGCCAGCAGATCAGGACAGGCCATTTACGAGCAGTACTTC. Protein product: CASRSGQAIYEQYF.

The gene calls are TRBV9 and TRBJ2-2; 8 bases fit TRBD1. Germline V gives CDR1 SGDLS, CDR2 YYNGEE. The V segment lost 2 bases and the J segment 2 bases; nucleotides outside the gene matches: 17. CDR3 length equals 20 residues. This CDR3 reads CASSVQTGVSTFLNTGELFF. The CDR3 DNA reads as TGTGCCAGCAGCGTCCAGACAGGGGTCTCCACTTTTCTAAACACCGGGGAGCTGTTTTTT.

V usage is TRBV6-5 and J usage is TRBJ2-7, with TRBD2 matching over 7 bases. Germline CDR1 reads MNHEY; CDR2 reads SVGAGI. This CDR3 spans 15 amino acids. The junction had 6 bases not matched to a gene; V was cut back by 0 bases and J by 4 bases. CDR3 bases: TGTGCCAGCAGTTACTCCCTGGGGGGGGGATACGAGCAGTACTTC. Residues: CASSYSLGGGYEQYF.

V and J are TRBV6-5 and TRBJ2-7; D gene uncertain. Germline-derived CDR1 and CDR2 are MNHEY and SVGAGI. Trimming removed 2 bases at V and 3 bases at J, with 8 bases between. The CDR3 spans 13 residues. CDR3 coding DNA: TGTGCCAGCAGTTACACAGCTAACTACGAGCAGTACTTC. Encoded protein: CASSYTANYEQYF.

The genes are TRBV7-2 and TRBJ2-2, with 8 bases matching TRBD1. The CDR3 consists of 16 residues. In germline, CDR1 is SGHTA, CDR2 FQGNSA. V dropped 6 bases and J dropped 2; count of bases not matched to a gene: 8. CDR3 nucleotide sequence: TGTGCCAGCAGTAGAAGGACAGGGCCCAACACCGGGGAGCTGTTTTTT. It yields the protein CASSRRTGPNTGELFF.

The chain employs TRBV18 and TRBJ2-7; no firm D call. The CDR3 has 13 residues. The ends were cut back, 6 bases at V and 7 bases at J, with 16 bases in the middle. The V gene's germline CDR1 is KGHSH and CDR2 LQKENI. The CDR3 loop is CASSHSLTFEQYF. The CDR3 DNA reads TGTGCCAGCTCCCACTCATTAACGTTTGAGCAGTACTTC.

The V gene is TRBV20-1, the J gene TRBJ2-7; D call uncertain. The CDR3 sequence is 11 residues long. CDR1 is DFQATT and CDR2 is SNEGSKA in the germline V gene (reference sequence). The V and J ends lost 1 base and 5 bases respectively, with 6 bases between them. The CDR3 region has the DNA TGCAGTGCTAGAGTAGTCCACGAGCAGTACTTC. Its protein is CSARVVHEQYF.